Listed below are T cell receptor beta chains from one sample, sequenced in a study of T cell responses to AZD1222 COVID-19 vaccine. Profiling relied on immunoSEQ multiplex PCR, and the TCRdb table lists in-frame clones only, not all of them. The sample lists about 96,000 clones; approximately 89% were seen once. Sequenced material: peripheral blood, taken on day 0 of MenACWY control vaccination. The source of these receptors is an adult in good health. CDR3s include the opening cysteine and the closing phenylalanine or tryptophan. The order of the fields is V gene, clone size, D gene, J gene, CDR3 DNA, CDR3 protein. D genes are given only for firm matches. Not every row has a clone size; where given, it reads once, few, many or a size class.

v_gene: TRBV2; abundance: NA; d_gene: TRBD2; j_gene: TRBJ2-7; CDR3nt: TGTGCCAGCAGTGAAGAGGGACTAGCGGCGTACGAGCAGTACTTC; CDR3aa: CASSEEGLAAYEQYF
v_gene: TRBV2; abundance: NA; d_gene: NA; j_gene: TRBJ2-5; CDR3nt: TGTGCCAGCAGTCTCGCCCGCGGGGAACAGACCCAGTACTTC; CDR3aa: CASSLARGEQTQYF
v_gene: TRBV24-1; abundance: NA; d_gene: NA; j_gene: TRBJ1-5; CDR3nt: TGTGCCACCAGTGGTTGGGGGAGCAATCAGCCCCAGCATTTT; CDR3aa: CATSGWGSNQPQHF
v_gene: TRBV30; abundance: NA; d_gene: TRBD2; j_gene: TRBJ2-3; CDR3nt: TGTGCCTGGAGCCGGGAGCTAGCGGGGGACCCTAGCACAGATACGCAGTATTTT; CDR3aa: CAWSRELAGDPSTDTQYF
v_gene: TRBV7-9; abundance: once; d_gene: NA; j_gene: TRBJ1-1; CDR3nt: TGTGCCAGCAGCTTCACGCGGGGATCAGGGGAGGCTTTCTTT; CDR3aa: CASSFTRGSGEAFF
v_gene: TRBV5-1; abundance: NA; d_gene: TRBD1; j_gene: TRBJ1-2; CDR3nt: TGCGCCAGCAGCCAAGACCAGGGACAGTCCGCTCATGGCTACACCTTC; CDR3aa: CASSQDQGQSAHGYTF
v_gene: TRBV7-8; abundance: NA; d_gene: NA; j_gene: TRBJ1-2; CDR3nt: TGTGCCAGCAGCTTGAGACTGGGCTATGGCTACACCTTC; CDR3aa: CASSLRLGYGYTF
v_gene: TRBV5-8; abundance: NA; d_gene: NA; j_gene: TRBJ1-1; CDR3nt: TGTGCCAGCAGCCCCCTGGTTCGGGGGAACACTGAAGCTTTCTTT; CDR3aa: CASSPLVRGNTEAFF
v_gene: TRBV7-9; abundance: NA; d_gene: NA; j_gene: TRBJ2-7; CDR3nt: TGTGCCAGCAGCTTGAGCTCCTACGAGCAGTACTTC; CDR3aa: CASSLSSYEQYF
v_gene: TRBV6-5; abundance: NA; d_gene: TRBD2; j_gene: TRBJ2-1; CDR3nt: TGTGCCAGCAGTTACCGGCCGCTAGCGGGCAATGAGCAGTTCTTC; CDR3aa: CASSYRPLAGNEQFF
v_gene: TRBV28; abundance: NA; d_gene: NA; j_gene: TRBJ1-2; CDR3nt: TGTGCCAGCACCCCGACCGCTAACTATGGCTACACCTTC; CDR3aa: CASTPTANYGYTF
v_gene: TRBV5-1; abundance: NA; d_gene: TRBD1; j_gene: TRBJ2-1; CDR3nt: TGCGCCAGCAGCCCCGAGGGGGCCGTATACAATGAGCAGTTCTTC; CDR3aa: CASSPEGAVYNEQFF
v_gene: TRBV28; abundance: NA; d_gene: TRBD1; j_gene: TRBJ1-2; CDR3nt: TGTGCCAGCAGACCTACAGGGGGCTATGGCTACACCTTC; CDR3aa: CASRPTGGYGYTF
v_gene: TRBV2; abundance: NA; d_gene: TRBD2; j_gene: TRBJ2-1; CDR3nt: TGTGCCAGCAGCCCAGGACTAGCCAATGAGCAGTTCTTC; CDR3aa: CASSPGLANEQFF
v_gene: TRBV11-2; abundance: NA; d_gene: TRBD2; j_gene: TRBJ2-2; CDR3nt: TGTGCCAGCAGCCAGGAGCGGGGAAGGGAGCTGTTTTTT; CDR3aa: CASSQERGRELFF
v_gene: TRBV2; abundance: few; d_gene: NA; j_gene: TRBJ2-1; CDR3nt: TGTGCCAGCAAGGACGGGGGGCCGCAGTTCTTC; CDR3aa: CASKDGGPQFF
v_gene: TRBV7-8; abundance: NA; d_gene: NA; j_gene: TRBJ1-1; CDR3nt: TGTGCCAGCAGCCGAGAGTGGGGCACTGAAGCTTTCTTT; CDR3aa: CASSREWGTEAFF
v_gene: TRBV6-5; abundance: NA; d_gene: NA; j_gene: TRBJ2-1; CDR3nt: TGTGCCAGCAGACTCAGACTTTACAATGAGCAGTTCTTC; CDR3aa: CASRLRLYNEQFF
v_gene: TRBV28; abundance: NA; d_gene: TRBD1; j_gene: TRBJ1-4; CDR3nt: TGTGCCAGCAGTCCAGACAGGGTACGGTATGAAAAACTGTTTTTT; CDR3aa: CASSPDRVRYEKLFF
v_gene: TRBV5-1; abundance: NA; d_gene: TRBD1; j_gene: TRBJ1-6; CDR3nt: TGCGCCAGCAGTACGGACAGGGGCGGATATAATTCACCCCTCCACTTT; CDR3aa: CASSTDRGGYNSPLHF
v_gene: TRBV3-1/TRBV3-2; abundance: NA; d_gene: TRBD2; j_gene: TRBJ2-4; CDR3nt: TGTGCCAGCAGCCGGCTAGGGAGGGAAAACATTCAGTACTTC; CDR3aa: CASSRLGRENIQYF
v_gene: TRBV25-1; abundance: NA; d_gene: TRBD1; j_gene: TRBJ1-2; CDR3nt: TGTGCCAGCAGTGGATACAGGGGAGCTGGCTACACCTTC; CDR3aa: CASSGYRGAGYTF
v_gene: TRBV15; abundance: NA; d_gene: NA; j_gene: TRBJ1-2; CDR3nt: TGTGCCACCAGCAGAGATAACATCTATGGCTACACCTTC; CDR3aa: CATSRDNIYGYTF
v_gene: TRBV4-1; abundance: few; d_gene: TRBD1; j_gene: TRBJ1-1; CDR3nt: TGCGCCAGCAGCCAAGAGGTGACAGGGGACACTGAAGCTTTCTTT; CDR3aa: CASSQEVTGDTEAFF
v_gene: TRBV5-6; abundance: NA; d_gene: TRBD1; j_gene: TRBJ2-1; CDR3nt: TGTGCCAGCAGCAGCGAGGGACAGGGCCTTCCGGAGCAGTTCTTC; CDR3aa: CASSSEGQGLPEQFF
v_gene: TRBV5-8; abundance: NA; d_gene: NA; j_gene: TRBJ1-5; CDR3nt: TGTGCCAGCAGCCGCCGGGGAATTGGTCAGCCCCAGCATTTT; CDR3aa: CASSRRGIGQPQHF
v_gene: TRBV6-5; abundance: NA; d_gene: NA; j_gene: TRBJ2-5; CDR3nt: TGTGCCAGCAGTTCCCCCGGGTCAGGGGAGACCCAGTACTTC; CDR3aa: CASSSPGSGETQYF
v_gene: TRBV6-5; abundance: NA; d_gene: NA; j_gene: TRBJ2-2; CDR3nt: TGTGCCAGCAGGATTGGGGGATTGAACACCGGGGAGCTGTTTTTT; CDR3aa: CASRIGGLNTGELFF
v_gene: TRBV6-1; abundance: NA; d_gene: NA; j_gene: TRBJ2-2; CDR3nt: TGTGCCAGCAGTGAAGAAGCTCTGGCGGGAACCGGGGAGCTGTTTTTT; CDR3aa: CASSEEALAGTGELFF
v_gene: TRBV11-1; abundance: NA; d_gene: NA; j_gene: TRBJ2-7; CDR3nt: TGTGCCAGCAGCTTAGCGGAGAGGAGGGGGTACGAGCAGTACTTC; CDR3aa: CASSLAERRGYEQYF
v_gene: TRBV6-5; abundance: NA; d_gene: NA; j_gene: TRBJ2-3; CDR3nt: TGTGCCAGCCTGCAAAGCACAGATACGCAGTATTTT; CDR3aa: CASLQSTDTQYF
v_gene: TRBV6-1; abundance: NA; d_gene: NA; j_gene: TRBJ1-2; CDR3nt: TGTGCCAGCAGTGAAGTCAGGGGTGAAGGCTACACCTTC; CDR3aa: CASSEVRGEGYTF
v_gene: TRBV10-2; abundance: NA; d_gene: NA; j_gene: TRBJ1-1; CDR3nt: TGCGCCAGCAGTGAGCCCCTTTGGTCGACTGAAGCTTTCTTT; CDR3aa: CASSEPLWSTEAFF
v_gene: TRBV18; abundance: NA; d_gene: NA; j_gene: TRBJ2-1; CDR3nt: TGTGCCAGCTCACCACGAACTCCCGAGCAGTTCTTC; CDR3aa: CASSPRTPEQFF
v_gene: TRBV20-1; abundance: NA; d_gene: NA; j_gene: TRBJ2-3; CDR3nt: TGCAGTGCTAGTTTCTCCACAGATACGCAGTATTTT; CDR3aa: CSASFSTDTQYF
v_gene: TRBV5-1; abundance: NA; d_gene: NA; j_gene: TRBJ2-6; CDR3nt: TGCGCCAGCAGCACCTTGACCGGAAGCTCTGGGGCCAACGTCCTGACTTTC; CDR3aa: CASSTLTGSSGANVLTF
v_gene: TRBV6-5; abundance: NA; d_gene: TRBD1; j_gene: TRBJ1-4; CDR3nt: TGTGCCAGCAGTTTGGACAGGGTCCGCGAAAAACTGTTTTTT; CDR3aa: CASSLDRVREKLFF
v_gene: TRBV11-2; abundance: NA; d_gene: NA; j_gene: TRBJ1-2; CDR3nt: TGTGCCAGCGAGGGGAACTATGGCTACACCTTC; CDR3aa: CASEGNYGYTF
v_gene: TRBV28; abundance: NA; d_gene: TRBD1; j_gene: TRBJ1-3; CDR3nt: TGTGCCAGCAGTTCCACCGGGACAGCTGGAAACACCATATATTTT; CDR3aa: CASSSTGTAGNTIYF
v_gene: TRBV3-1/TRBV3-2; abundance: NA; d_gene: NA; j_gene: TRBJ1-2; CDR3nt: TGTGCCAGCAGCCAAGGGGACAACCGCTACACCTTC; CDR3aa: CASSQGDNRYTF
v_gene: TRBV4-2; abundance: NA; d_gene: NA; j_gene: TRBJ2-7; CDR3nt: TGTGCCAGCAGCCAAGATTTGCCACTACTACTTGTCGGGGGCAGCTCCTACGAGCAGTACTTC; CDR3aa: CASSQDLPLLLVGGSSYEQYF
v_gene: TRBV6-1; abundance: NA; d_gene: NA; j_gene: TRBJ1-1; CDR3nt: TGTGCCAGCAGTGACCGGGGAAGGAACACTGAAGCTTTCTTT; CDR3aa: CASSDRGRNTEAFF
v_gene: TRBV19; abundance: NA; d_gene: NA; j_gene: TRBJ1-5; CDR3nt: TGTGCCAGTAGTATCACAGAATATAGCAATCAGCCCCAGCATTTT; CDR3aa: CASSITEYSNQPQHF
v_gene: TRBV29-1; abundance: NA; d_gene: NA; j_gene: TRBJ2-7; CDR3nt: TGCAGCGTTGAAGGAGGCGCCGAGCAGTACTTC; CDR3aa: CSVEGGAEQYF
v_gene: TRBV5-1; abundance: NA; d_gene: NA; j_gene: TRBJ2-6; CDR3nt: TGCGCCAGCAGCTTGGCTGGGTCTGGGGCCAACGTCCTGACTTTC; CDR3aa: CASSLAGSGANVLTF
v_gene: TRBV5-1; abundance: NA; d_gene: NA; j_gene: TRBJ2-7; CDR3nt: TGCGCCAGCAGCTTGCAGGGGTACGAGCAGTACTTC; CDR3aa: CASSLQGYEQYF
v_gene: TRBV7-9; abundance: NA; d_gene: TRBD1; j_gene: TRBJ1-1; CDR3nt: TGTGCCAGCAGCGACCAGCGACAGGGGATGGCTGAAGCTTTCTTT; CDR3aa: CASSDQRQGMAEAFF
v_gene: TRBV10-3; abundance: NA; d_gene: TRBD1; j_gene: TRBJ1-1; CDR3nt: TGTGCCATCAGATGGGACAGGGCGAACACTGAAGCTTTCTTT; CDR3aa: CAIRWDRANTEAFF
v_gene: TRBV29-1; abundance: NA; d_gene: TRBD2; j_gene: TRBJ2-3; CDR3nt: TGCAGCGTGATCTTTCCGGGACTAGCGAGTATCCGGGATACGCAGTATTTT; CDR3aa: CSVIFPGLASIRDTQYF
v_gene: TRBV5-6; abundance: NA; d_gene: NA; j_gene: TRBJ1-2; CDR3nt: TGTGCCAGCAGCTTGGATGTAGGGGTTAACTATGGCTACACCTTC; CDR3aa: CASSLDVGVNYGYTF
v_gene: TRBV6-5; abundance: NA; d_gene: NA; j_gene: TRBJ2-3; CDR3nt: TGTGCCAGCAGTATGACAGGGACTAGCACAGATACGCAGTATTTT; CDR3aa: CASSMTGTSTDTQYF
v_gene: TRBV28; abundance: NA; d_gene: TRBD1; j_gene: TRBJ2-7; CDR3nt: TGTGCCAGCACCCGGGACAGTTCCTACGAGCAGTACTTC; CDR3aa: CASTRDSSYEQYF
v_gene: TRBV5-1; abundance: NA; d_gene: NA; j_gene: TRBJ2-2; CDR3nt: TGCGCCAGCAGCTCCGCGGGACACCTCACCGGGGAGCTGTTTTTT; CDR3aa: CASSSAGHLTGELFF
v_gene: TRBV2; abundance: once; d_gene: NA; j_gene: TRBJ2-5; CDR3nt: TGTGCCAGCAGTGAAGCTCGCGGACGGCAAGAGACCCAGTACTTC; CDR3aa: CASSEARGRQETQYF